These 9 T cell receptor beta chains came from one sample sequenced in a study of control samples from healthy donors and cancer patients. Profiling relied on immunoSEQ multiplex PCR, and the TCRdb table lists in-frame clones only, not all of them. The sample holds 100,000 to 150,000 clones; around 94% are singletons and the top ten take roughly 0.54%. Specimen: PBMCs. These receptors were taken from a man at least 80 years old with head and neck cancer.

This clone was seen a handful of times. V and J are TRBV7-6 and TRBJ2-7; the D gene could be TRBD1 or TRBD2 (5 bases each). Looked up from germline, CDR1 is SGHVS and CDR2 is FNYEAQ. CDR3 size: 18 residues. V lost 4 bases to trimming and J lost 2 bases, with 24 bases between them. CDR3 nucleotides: TGTGCCAGCAGCTCCCCATCGGGGCCCAGGGAGACCGCCTACGAGCAGTACTTC. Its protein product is CASSSPSGPRETAYEQYF. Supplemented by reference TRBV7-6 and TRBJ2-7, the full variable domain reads GAGVSQSPRYKVTKRGQDVALRCDPISGHVSLYWYRQALGQGPEFLTYFNYEAQQDKSGLPNDRFSAERPEGSISTLTIQRTEQRDSAMYRCASSSPSGPRETAYEQYFGPGTRLTVT.

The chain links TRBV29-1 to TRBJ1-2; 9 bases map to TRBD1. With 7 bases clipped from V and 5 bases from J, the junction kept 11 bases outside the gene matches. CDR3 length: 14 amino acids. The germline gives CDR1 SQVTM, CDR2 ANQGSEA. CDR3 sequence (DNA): TGCAGCGCACCCGCCGGGACAGGGCTATATGGCTACACCTTC. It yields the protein CSAPAGTGLYGYTF.

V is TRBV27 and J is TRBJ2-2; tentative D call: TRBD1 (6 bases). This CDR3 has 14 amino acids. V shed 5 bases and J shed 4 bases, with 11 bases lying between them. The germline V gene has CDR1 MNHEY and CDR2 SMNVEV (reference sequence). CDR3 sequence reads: CASSQGRSTGELFF. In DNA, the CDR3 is TGTGCCAGCAGTCAGGGGAGAAGCACCGGGGAGCTGTTTTTT.

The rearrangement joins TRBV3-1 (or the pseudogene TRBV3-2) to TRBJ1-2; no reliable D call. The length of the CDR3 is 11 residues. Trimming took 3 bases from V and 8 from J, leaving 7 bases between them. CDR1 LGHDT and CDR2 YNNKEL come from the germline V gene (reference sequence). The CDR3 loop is CASSHLGGYTF. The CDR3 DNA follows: TGTGCCAGCAGCCACCTAGGCGGCTACACCTTC.

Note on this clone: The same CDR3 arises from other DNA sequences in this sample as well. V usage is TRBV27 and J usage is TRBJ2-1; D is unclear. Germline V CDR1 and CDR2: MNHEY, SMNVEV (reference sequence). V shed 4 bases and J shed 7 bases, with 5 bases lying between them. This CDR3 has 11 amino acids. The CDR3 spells CASSYGNEQFF. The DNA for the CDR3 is TGTGCCAGCAGTTACGGGAATGAGCAGTTCTTC.

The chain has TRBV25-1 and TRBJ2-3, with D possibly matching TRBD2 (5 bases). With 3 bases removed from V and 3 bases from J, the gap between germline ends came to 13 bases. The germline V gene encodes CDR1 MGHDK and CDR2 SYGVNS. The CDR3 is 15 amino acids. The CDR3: CASSEGGLRTDTQYF. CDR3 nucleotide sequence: TGTGCCAGCAGTGAGGGCGGGTTGAGGACAGATACGCAGTATTTT.

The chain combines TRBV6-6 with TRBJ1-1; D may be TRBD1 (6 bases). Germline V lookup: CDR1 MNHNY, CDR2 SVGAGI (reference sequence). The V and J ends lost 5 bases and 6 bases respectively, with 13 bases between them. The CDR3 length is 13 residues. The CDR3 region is CASSRQVGSEAFF. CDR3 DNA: TGTGCCAGCAGTCGACAGGTAGGGTCTGAAGCTTTCTTT.

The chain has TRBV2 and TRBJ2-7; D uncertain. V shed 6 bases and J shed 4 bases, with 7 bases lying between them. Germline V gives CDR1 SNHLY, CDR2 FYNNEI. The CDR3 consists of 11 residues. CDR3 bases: TGTGCCAGCAGCGCCCTTTACGAGCAGTACTTC. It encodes CASSALYEQYF.

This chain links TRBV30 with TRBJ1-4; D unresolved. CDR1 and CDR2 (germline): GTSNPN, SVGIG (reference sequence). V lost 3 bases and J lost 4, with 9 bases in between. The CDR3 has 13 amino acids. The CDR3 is CAWRSSYNEKLFF. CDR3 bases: TGTGCCTGGAGATCCTCCTATAATGAAAAACTGTTTTTT.